Listed here is a single T cell receptor beta chain. Its antigen remains unidentified. The data are from a study of STAT5B mutations in CD4+ large granular lymphocyte leukemia. Whole-study results and caveats: Over 20% of private leukemic clonotypes occurred rarely in other patients' non-leukemic repertoires. TRBV06-family usage was enriched in top patient clones (8/27) versus controls (2/35).

CDR3 length equals 12 residues. The V end lost 5 bases, the J end lost 5 bases, and 7 bases lay between the germline ends. The germline gives CDR1 MDHEN, CDR2 SYDVKM. TCRdb's copy holds only in-frame clones and misses some; the assay was immunoSEQ multiplex PCR. The repertoire holds 30,000 or so clones, with roughly 91% as singletons. The V and J genes are TRBV28 and TRBJ1-5; D call uncertain. The TCR was taken from a human donor in good health. The sample consisted of CD4+ T cells from blood buffy coats. CDR3 loop: CASSLIDQPQHF. In DNA, the CDR3 is TGTGCCAGCAGTCTCATAGATCAGCCCCAGCATTTT.